This T cell receptor beta chain is drawn from a study of blood T cells in healthy people across ages. A second PCR, run for 7 to 11 cycles, used a sample-barcoded 5' primer plus a J-beta primer mix. TCRdb reanalysed the 5' RACE reads using MiXCR and keeps one entry per CDR3 protein. The sample carries about 760,000 distinct CDR3 sequences, approximately 25% recorded once. Trimming removed 7 bases from V and 0 bases from J; junction bases left unmatched: 3. The CDR3 spans 14 residues. The same sample was also used in a study of T cells of mothers and their children.

The V and J genes are TRBV12-3 or TRBV12-4 and TRBJ2-3; 8 bases match TRBD1. The TCR sequence derives from a boy aged 5-17 years in good health. Input material: blood. CDR3: CASIRTGSTDTQYF. In DNA, the CDR3 is TGTGCCAGCATTAGGACAGGGAGCACAGATACGCAGTATTTT.